Shown below are 7 T cell receptor beta chains from a single sample sequenced in a study of human T cells and chemical hapten exposure. Each CDR3 protein is one row after TCRdb ran MiXCR on the RACE reads. The repertoire includes 350,000 or so distinct CDR3 sequences, around 7% of them detected once, and approximately 8% sits in the top ten. The time point denotes: patch test 1, 2 weeks after DPC sensitization. Treatment reported: therapeutic diphenylcyclopropenone sensitization with weekly scalp DPC. Specimen: whole blood, collected in connection with sensitization to the hapten diphenylcyclopropenone (DPC). The receptors were sampled from a woman in her late teens or twenties with alopecia areata. Some clones in this sample may be carry-over from other donors' samples.

This clonotype was seen repeatedly, ten times or more. The V call is TRBV29-1, the J call TRBJ2-7, with no clear D. The CDR3 spans 12 residues. With 0 bases removed from V and 5 bases from J, the gap between germline ends came to 8 bases. CDR1 SQVTM and CDR2 ANQGSEA come from the germline V gene. The chain's CDR3 is CSVEDMVHEQYF. The CDR3 region has the DNA TGCAGCGTTGAAGACATGGTCCACGAGCAGTACTTC.

This chain uses TRBV11-3 with TRBJ2-6, with D perhaps matching TRBD1 (6 bases). V was cut by 5 bases and J by 2 bases, with 16 bases left in between. This CDR3 comprises 17 residues. Germline lookup yields CDR1 SGHNT and CDR2 YENEEA. This chain's CDR3 is CASSPNTGFPGANVLTF. In DNA form, the CDR3 reads TGTGCCAGCAGCCCAAACACAGGGTTCCCTGGGGCCAACGTCCTGACTTTC.

The sample holds many counts of this clonotype. The chain joins TRBV7-9 to TRBJ1-1; D ambiguous. This CDR3 spans 14 amino acids. The V end was cut by 0 bases, the J end by 5 bases, with 10 bases between. Germline V gene sequence: CDR1 SEHNR, CDR2 FQNEAQ (reference sequence). The CDR3 region has the DNA TGTGCCAGCAGCTTAGCGCTTGCGGGTACTGAAGCTTTCTTT. It codes for CASSLALAGTEAFF.

The table lists this clonotype with a few counts. The J gene is TRBJ2-1, the V gene TRBV5-1, with TRBD2 identical over 9 bases. The V gene's germline CDR1 is SGHRS and CDR2 YFSETQ. This CDR3 has 17 amino acids. V shed 2 bases, J shed 8 bases, and the junction held 14 bases outside the gene matches. CDR3: CASSFWGGGGAVDEQFF. In nucleotides, the CDR3 is TGCGCCAGCAGCTTTTGGGGAGGCGGGGGGGCCGTCGATGAGCAGTTCTTC. Full variable domain (outside the CDR3, taken from reference TRBV5-1 and TRBJ2-1): KAGVTQTPRYLIKTRGQQVTLSCSPISGHRSVSWYQQTPGQGLQFLFEYFSETQRNKGNFPGRFSGRQFSNSRSEMNVSTLELGDSALYLCASSFWGGGGAVDEQFFGPGTRLTVL.

This clonotype was observed many times. The V gene is TRBV29-1, the J gene TRBJ2-4; 8 positions agree with TRBD1. CDR3 length: 14 residues. J gave up 2 bases and V 4 bases, and 4 bases lay outside the gene matches. CDR1 is SQVTM, CDR2 ANQGSEA, per germline. The CDR3 loop is CSVAGQGTKNIQYF. CDR3 nucleotides: TGCAGCGTTGCCGGACAGGGCACCAAAAACATTCAGTACTTC.

The chain has TRBV5-1 and TRBJ1-4; D is perhaps TRBD1 (6 bases). Germline V CDR1 and CDR2: SGHRS, YFSETQ. CDR3 size: 16 residues. Trimming stripped 0 bases from V and 5 bases from J, with 14 bases between. CDR3 residues: CASSLGSLGANEKLFF. The DNA for the CDR3 is TGCGCCAGCAGCTTGGGTTCGTTGGGGGCGAATGAAAAACTGTTTTTT. Based on the CDR3 plus reference TRBV5-1 and TRBJ1-4, the full variable domain is KAGVTQTPRYLIKTRGQQVTLSCSPISGHRSVSWYQQTPGQGLQFLFEYFSETQRNKGNFPGRFSGRQFSNSRSEMNVSTLELGDSALYLCASSLGSLGANEKLFFGSGTQLSVL.

The V call is TRBV28, the J call TRBJ1-6, with D possibly TRBD1 on 6 matching bases. The CDR3 runs 16 residues. V shed 10 bases and J shed 0 bases, with 16 bases lying between them. Germline V gene lookup returns CDR1 MDHEN and CDR2 SYDVKM. CDR3 DNA: TGTGCCATCCTTGGGGGCCCCGGCTCCTATAATTCACCCCTCCACTTT. Translated, it gives CAILGGPGSYNSPLHF.